The clone carrying this T cell receptor beta chain was seen a handful of times. What it binds is unknown. A TCRbeta library incorporating unique molecular identifiers was prepared. TCRdb used MiXCR to reprocess the PCR reads, holding one entry per CDR3 protein. The sample has around 130,000 distinct CDR3 sequences, more than 9.5% seen once; the top ten hold 24%. CDR1 is SGHTA and CDR2 is FQGNSA in the germline V gene. This CDR3 contains 15 residues. Between the trimmed V and J ends, which lost 5 bases and 4 bases, there was a span of 17 bases. The data were taken from a study of T-cell reconstitution after alpha-beta-depleted transplantation in children. Overall study findings and caveats: For some patients, TCRbeta diversity was high at day 60 because of recipient T cells and thymic progenitors that survived. About two months after transplant, alpha-beta T cells reportedly came from several hundred expanded graft clones. From newly produced T cells came most of the T-cell counts and diversity one year after transplant.

The J gene is TRBJ1-2, the V gene TRBV7-2, with D perhaps TRBD1 (6 bases). The sequence derives from a girl less than two years old who had a stem cell transplant for combined immunodeficiency, so the T cells may come from the graft donor. The specimen was PBMCs, mostly from graft donor cells, collected 180 days after TCRalphabeta/CD19-depleted stem cell transplant. CDR3 residues: CASSPSSRGSYGYTF. The DNA of the CDR3 is TGTGCCAGCAGCCCCTCGTCCAGGGGATCCTATGGCTACACCTTC. The full variable domain, its missing parts supplied by reference TRBV7-2 and TRBJ1-2, is GAGVSQSPSNKVTEKGKDVELRCDPISGHTALYWYRQSLGQGLEFLIYFQGNSAPDKSGLPSDRFSAERTGGSVSTLTIQRTQQEDSAVYLCASSPSSRGSYGYTFGSGTRLTVV.